Listed here is a single TCR beta chain. This sample is part of a study of cytomegalovirus exposure and HLA in healthy donors. With 60 Vbeta and 13 Jbeta primers, the PCR was carried out. The method was immunoSEQ multiplex PCR; TCRdb's version includes in-frame clones alone and lacks a portion of them. The table has 200,000 to 300,000 clones, roughly 86% seen once. This CDR3 has 14 residues. Trimming stripped 5 bases from V and 8 bases from J, with 15 bases between. The germline gives CDR1 LNHNV, CDR2 YYDKDF (reference sequence). Input material: PBMCs. The TCR sequence derives from a woman aged 40 to 55 in good health and CMV-seropositive. The V and J genes are TRBV15 and TRBJ2-2, with a weak D call TRBD2 (5 bases). CDR3 in DNA: TGTGCCACCAGCTTAGGAGGCCCCAGAGGGGAGCTGTTTTTT. This gives the protein CATSLGGPRGELFF.